These T cell receptor beta chains were read from a single sample in a study of CD8 T cells in ankylosing spondylitis. TCRdb processed the 5' RACE reads anew with MiXCR; each CDR3 protein has one entry. The sample has roughly 120,000 distinct CDR3 sequences; around 15% are singletons. Sequencing was performed on blood, either unsorted or a sorted T cell fraction (not recorded which). These receptors all stem from a female donor with ankylosing spondylitis or in good health (not recorded which). The CDR3 runs from the conserved cysteine through the conserved F or W. D genes are given only for firm matches. Clone size is stated in some rows and not others, as once, few, many or a class when expanded.

len	v_gene	j_gene	abundance	d_gene	CDR3aa	CDR3nt
16	TRBV27	TRBJ2-5	few	NA	CASRRPGSLNQETQYF	TGTGCCAGCAGACGACCGGGGTCCCTAAACCAAGAGACCCAGTACTTC
15	TRBV10-3	TRBJ1-4	NA	TRBD1	CAISDRTGTNEKLFF	TGTGCCATCAGTGATCGGACAGGGACTAATGAAAAACTGTTTTTT
16	TRBV7-2	TRBJ2-5	many	TRBD2	CASTNTRGGRQETQYF	TGTGCCAGCACCAACACCCGGGGAGGGCGGCAAGAGACCCAGTACTTC
13	TRBV29-1	TRBJ2-3	few	NA	CSVDIRGTDTQYF	TGCAGCGTTGATATTAGAGGCACAGATACGCAGTATTTT
15	TRBV2	TRBJ2-5	NA	NA	CASRGGMGLAETQYF	TGTGCCAGCAGGGGGGGTATGGGGCTGGCGGAGACCCAGTACTTC
16	TRBV20-1	TRBJ2-7	few	TRBD2	CSVIQDLAGGRYEQYF	TGCAGTGTCATCCAAGATCTGGCGGGGGGCCGCTACGAGCAGTACTTC
15	TRBV5-1	TRBJ2-7	NA	NA	CASSPGTLADYEQYF	TGCGCCAGCAGCCCTGGAACCTTAGCGGACTACGAGCAGTACTTC
13	TRBV29-1	TRBJ2-1	NA	TRBD1	CSARTGRNNEQFF	TGCAGCGCCCGGACAGGGAGGAACAATGAGCAGTTCTTC
13	TRBV20-1	TRBJ1-2	NA	NA	CSARDIRGSGYTF	TGCAGTGCTAGAGATATTAGGGGAAGTGGCTACACCTTC
13	TRBV5-1	TRBJ2-7	many	TRBD1	CASSLQGAYEQYF	TGCGCCAGCAGCTTGCAGGGGGCCTACGAGCAGTACTTC
14	TRBV7-2	TRBJ2-7	NA	NA	CASSLGTQRNEQYF	TGTGCCAGCAGCTTAGGGACCCAACGGAACGAGCAGTACTTC
14	TRBV20-1	TRBJ2-1	few	TRBD2	CSARSGSAYNEQFF	TGCAGTGCTAGAAGCGGGAGCGCCTACAATGAGCAGTTCTTC
12	TRBV29-1	TRBJ1-1	NA	NA	CSARGPNPEAFF	TGCAGCGCTCGGGGGCCGAACCCTGAAGCTTTCTTT
13	TRBV10-3	TRBJ2-2	many	TRBD1	CAIRTGTTGELFF	TGTGCCATCAGGACAGGGACCACCGGGGAGCTGTTTTTT
15	TRBV7-3	TRBJ2-3	NA	NA	CASSPWTSTHSPQYF	TGTGCCAGCAGCCCATGGACCTCCACCCACTCCCCGCAGTATTTT
11	TRBV7-6	TRBJ2-5	NA	NA	CASSFVRYGRF	TGTGCCAGCAGCTTCGTCAGATATGGGAGGTTC
11	TRBV6-6	TRBJ2-7	few	NA	CASSYQVEQYF	TGTGCCAGCAGTTACCAGGTCGAGCAGTACTTC
16	TRBV2	TRBJ2-4	many	NA	CASSEQGTLAKNIQYF	TGTGCCAGCAGTGAACAGGGAACCCTAGCCAAAAACATTCAGTACTTC
17	TRBV21-1	TRBJ2-1	NA	NA	CASSKKGVTSGGHEQFF	TGTGCCAGCAGCAAAAAAGGGGTAACTAGCGGGGGACATGAGCAGTTCTTC
17	TRBV25-1	TRBJ2-7	NA	TRBD2	CASSPGLAGGRSYEQYF	TGTGCCAGCAGTCCAGGACTAGCGGGAGGCCGTTCCTACGAGCAGTACTTC
15	TRBV20-1	TRBJ2-2	few	TRBD2	CSARDTSVNTGELFF	TGCAGTGCTAGAGATACTAGCGTAAACACCGGGGAGCTGTTTTTT
16	TRBV12-3/TRBV12-4	TRBJ2-7	many	TRBD2	CASSDGTSGRVSEQYF	TGTGCCAGCAGTGATGGGACTAGCGGGAGAGTTAGCGAGCAGTACTTC
10	TRBV20-1	TRBJ1-2	NA	NA	CRLDGLGYTF	TGCAGGCTGGATGGACTTGGCTACACCTTC
16	TRBV27	TRBJ2-3	many	NA	CASSLLRGSMTDTQYF	TGTGCCAGCAGTTTATTACGGGGTTCTATGACAGATACGCAGTATTTT
16	TRBV27	TRBJ2-2	few	TRBD1	CASSPRGQGNTGELFF	TGTGCCAGCAGTCCCCGGGGACAGGGCAACACCGGGGAGCTGTTTTTT
12	TRBV10-3	TRBJ1-2	many	NA	CAISGRGDGYTF	TGTGCCATCAGTGGTCGGGGGGATGGCTACACCTTC
14	TRBV11-2	TRBJ2-3	few	NA	CASSLDKRTDTQYF	TGTGCCAGCAGCTTAGATAAACGGACAGATACGCAGTATTTT
15	TRBV2	TRBJ2-1	many	NA	CASNLGGSSYNEQFF	TGTGCCAGCAATTTAGGGGGGAGCTCCTACAATGAGCAGTTCTTC
14	TRBV28	TRBJ2-6	many	NA	CATDRSSGANVLTF	TGTGCCACTGACAGGAGTTCTGGGGCCAACGTCCTGACTTTC
18	TRBV28	TRBJ2-5	NA	TRBD2	CASSPRTSGRAWRETQYF	TGTGCCAGCAGTCCCCGGACTAGCGGGAGGGCTTGGCGGGAGACCCAGTACTTC
13	TRBV29-1	TRBJ2-7	many	NA	CSVEIRDTFQQYF	TGCAGCGTTGAAATCCGGGACACCTTCCAGCAGTACTTC
13	TRBV6-4	TRBJ2-7	NA	NA	CASSTSPSGSLYF	TGTGCCAGCAGTACCAGCCCCTCAGGGAGTTTGTACTTC
14	TRBV5-1	TRBJ2-3	many	NA	CASSLVGHSDTQYF	TGCGCCAGCAGCTTGGTGGGACATTCCGATACGCAGTATTTT
14	TRBV20-1	TRBJ2-1	many	NA	CSAGPGGAVNEQFF	TGCAGTGCTGGCCCCGGGGGAGCGGTAAATGAGCAGTTCTTC
14	TRBV12-3/TRBV12-4	TRBJ2-5	NA	TRBD2	CASRDSGAQETQYF	TGTGCCAGCCGGGATAGCGGGGCCCAAGAGACCCAGTACTTC
13	TRBV20-1	TRBJ1-5	many	TRBD1	CRGGTARHQPQHF	TGCAGGGGGGGGACAGCAAGACATCAGCCCCAGCATTTT